The T cell receptor beta chain under discussion was sequenced for a study of blood T cell repertoires in COVID-19. The germline V and J ends were trimmed by 5 bases and 8 bases, with 12 bases remaining between them. Germline V gene sequence: CDR1 SEHNR, CDR2 FQNEAQ (reference sequence). The CDR3 totals 12 residues. TCRdb's table, derived via immunoSEQ multiplex PCR, lists solely in-frame clones and lacks some. Among 70,000 to 90,000 clones listed, about 80% were seen once. The sample consisted of peripheral blood. The origin of this receptor is a human donor in a cohort sampled during active COVID-19. The chain links TRBV7-9 to TRBJ1-1; D not resolved. CDR3 loop: CASSQRPQEAFF. CDR3 in DNA: TGTGCCAGCAGCCAACGGCCACAGGAAGCTTTCTTT.